The rows below give T cell receptor beta chains drawn from one sample of a study of shared clonotypes between healthy human individuals. Only in-frame clones appear in the TCRdb table, and some are missing; sequencing was by immunoSEQ multiplex PCR. The table records 450,000 to 650,000 clones, 70% to 80% of them present only once. Sequenced material: PBMCs. All receptors derive from a woman aged 40 to 50 in good health. Some clones in this sample may be carry-over from other donors' samples. Both conserved end residues are part of each CDR3. The D gene is left open where the match is weak. Not all rows give a size; the values are once, few, many and, for expanded clones, a class.

size: .; V: TRBV21-1; J: TRBJ2-4; D: .; CDR3: CASIDGYRGVKNIQYF; DNA: TGTGCCAGCATCGACGGGTACAGGGGAGTCAAAAACATTCAGTACTTC
size: .; V: TRBV29-1; J: TRBJ1-2; D: TRBD1; CDR3: CSVAPDRSGYGYTF; DNA: TGCAGCGTTGCCCCGGACAGGTCGGGCTATGGCTACACCTTC
size: .; V: TRBV29-1; J: TRBJ1-1; D: .; CDR3: CSVEDRRAGTEAFF; DNA: TGCAGCGTTGAAGATCGACGGGCTGGCACTGAAGCTTTCTTT
size: .; V: TRBV4-1; J: TRBJ2-1; D: .; CDR3: CASSQGQASYNEQFF; DNA: TGCGCCAGCAGCCAAGGACAAGCCTCCTACAATGAGCAGTTCTTC
size: once; V: TRBV10-1; J: TRBJ1-2; D: .; CDR3: CATAPGDGYGYTF; DNA: TGCGCCACGGCCCCAGGGGACGGCTATGGCTACACCTTC
size: .; V: TRBV6-4; J: TRBJ1-2; D: TRBD1; CDR3: CASRPGTGTRQSGYTF; DNA: TGTGCCAGCAGACCTGGGACAGGCACCCGACAAAGCGGCTACACCTTC
size: .; V: TRBV6-6; J: TRBJ2-7; D: TRBD1; CDR3: CASHRGSGSGEQYF; DNA: TGTGCCAGTCACAGGGGTTCCGGGTCCGGGGAGCAGTACTTC
size: .; V: TRBV11-2; J: TRBJ1-6; D: .; CDR3: CASSLTWGADSPLHF; DNA: TGTGCCAGCAGCCTCACGTGGGGCGCGGATTCACCCCTCCACTTT
size: .; V: TRBV30; J: TRBJ1-4; D: .; CDR3: CAWRGDWGEKLFF; DNA: TGTGCCTGGAGAGGGGATTGGGGTGAAAAACTGTTTTTT
size: .; V: TRBV7-9; J: TRBJ2-2; D: .; CDR3: CASSARLGPTGELFF; DNA: TGTGCCAGCAGCGCCCGACTAGGGCCCACCGGGGAGCTGTTTTTT
size: few; V: TRBV13; J: TRBJ2-3; D: TRBD2; CDR3: CASSLRLAGGRGDTQYF; DNA: TGTGCCAGCAGCTTACGACTAGCGGGAGGCCGGGGAGATACGCAGTATTTT
size: .; V: TRBV28; J: TRBJ1-5; D: TRBD1; CDR3: CASDTGGNQPQHF; DNA: TGTGCCAGCGATACAGGGGGAAATCAGCCCCAGCATTTT
size: .; V: TRBV7-9; J: TRBJ2-1; D: .; CDR3: CASSLERSYNEQFF; DNA: TGTGCCAGCAGCTTAGAGAGGAGCTACAATGAGCAGTTCTTC
size: .; V: TRBV27; J: TRBJ1-4; D: .; CDR3: CASSRLGGGDEKLFF; DNA: TGTGCCAGCAGTAGACTCGGGGGGGGAGATGAAAAACTGTTTTTT
size: .; V: TRBV28; J: TRBJ2-1; D: TRBD2; CDR3: CASSPVGFTGLAGHNEQFF; DNA: TGTGCCAGCAGTCCGGTCGGCTTCACCGGACTAGCGGGGCACAATGAGCAGTTCTTC
size: .; V: TRBV5-4; J: TRBJ2-7; D: TRBD2; CDR3: CASSQTSGVSYEQYF; DNA: TGTGCCAGCAGCCAAACTAGCGGCGTTTCCTACGAGCAGTACTTC
size: .; V: TRBV6-1; J: TRBJ1-4; D: TRBD1; CDR3: CASKRGTELNEKLFF; DNA: TGTGCCAGCAAGCGTGGGACAGAACTTAATGAAAAACTGTTTTTT
size: .; V: TRBV4-3; J: TRBJ2-1; D: .; CDR3: CASSQDSRSYNEQFF; DNA: TGCGCCAGCAGCCAAGATTCCCGTTCCTACAATGAGCAGTTCTTC
size: .; V: TRBV5-3; J: TRBJ1-1; D: .; CDR3: CASGRVSDTEAFF; DNA: TGTGCCAGCGGGCGGGTCTCGGACACTGAAGCTTTCTTT
size: .; V: TRBV7-2; J: TRBJ2-7; D: .; CDR3: CASGRTYEQYF; DNA: TGTGCCAGCGGCAGAACCTACGAGCAGTACTTC
size: .; V: TRBV20-1; J: TRBJ1-2; D: .; CDR3: CSAGTLRSYTF; DNA: TGCAGTGCAGGGACACTGAGGAGCTACACCTTC
size: .; V: TRBV28; J: TRBJ2-7; D: TRBD1; CDR3: CASSTLRQGFYEQYF; DNA: TGTGCCAGCAGCACTCTGAGACAGGGTTTCTACGAGCAGTACTTC
size: .; V: TRBV6-5; J: TRBJ2-7; D: .; CDR3: CASSTVGHTHEQYF; DNA: TGTGCCAGCTCTACGGTGGGACATACCCACGAGCAGTACTTC
size: .; V: TRBV7-9; J: TRBJ1-1; D: TRBD1; CDR3: CASSFFQGEFEAFF; DNA: TGTGCCAGCAGCTTTTTCCAGGGGGAATTTGAAGCTTTCTTT
size: .; V: TRBV9; J: TRBJ1-1; D: .; CDR3: CASSLIKDTEAFF; DNA: TGTGCCAGCAGTCTGATCAAGGACACTGAAGCTTTCTTT
size: .; V: TRBV4-1; J: TRBJ2-5; D: .; CDR3: CASSRTAQETQYF; DNA: TGCGCCAGCAGCCGGACAGCCCAAGAGACCCAGTACTTC
size: .; V: TRBV5-6; J: TRBJ1-1; D: .; CDR3: CASSGGLPNTEAFF; DNA: TGTGCCAGCAGCGGGGGACTTCCGAACACTGAAGCTTTCTTT
size: .; V: TRBV19; J: TRBJ1-5; D: TRBD1; CDR3: CASTQQRQGVSNQPQHF; DNA: TGTGCCAGTACCCAACAGAGACAGGGGGTGAGCAATCAGCCCCAGCATTTT
size: .; V: TRBV6-5; J: TRBJ1-1; D: .; CDR3: CASSYTEGGTEAFF; DNA: TGTGCCAGCAGTTACACCGAAGGGGGCACTGAAGCTTTCTTT
size: .; V: TRBV28; J: TRBJ1-1; D: .; CDR3: CASSWLGVTEAFF; DNA: TGTGCCAGCAGTTGGCTGGGGGTGACTGAAGCTTTCTTT
size: .; V: TRBV4-2; J: TRBJ1-2; D: TRBD1; CDR3: CASSHPLILGQDYGYTF; DNA: TGTGCCAGCAGCCACCCTTTAATCCTGGGACAGGACTATGGCTACACCTTC
size: .; V: TRBV25-1; J: TRBJ1-1; D: .; CDR3: CASRGGTEAFF; DNA: TGTGCCAGCAGAGGGGGTACTGAAGCTTTCTTT
size: .; V: TRBV5-1; J: TRBJ2-5; D: TRBD2; CDR3: CASSLAVPSGETQYF; DNA: TGCGCCAGCAGCTTGGCTGTCCCTAGCGGAGAGACCCAGTACTTC